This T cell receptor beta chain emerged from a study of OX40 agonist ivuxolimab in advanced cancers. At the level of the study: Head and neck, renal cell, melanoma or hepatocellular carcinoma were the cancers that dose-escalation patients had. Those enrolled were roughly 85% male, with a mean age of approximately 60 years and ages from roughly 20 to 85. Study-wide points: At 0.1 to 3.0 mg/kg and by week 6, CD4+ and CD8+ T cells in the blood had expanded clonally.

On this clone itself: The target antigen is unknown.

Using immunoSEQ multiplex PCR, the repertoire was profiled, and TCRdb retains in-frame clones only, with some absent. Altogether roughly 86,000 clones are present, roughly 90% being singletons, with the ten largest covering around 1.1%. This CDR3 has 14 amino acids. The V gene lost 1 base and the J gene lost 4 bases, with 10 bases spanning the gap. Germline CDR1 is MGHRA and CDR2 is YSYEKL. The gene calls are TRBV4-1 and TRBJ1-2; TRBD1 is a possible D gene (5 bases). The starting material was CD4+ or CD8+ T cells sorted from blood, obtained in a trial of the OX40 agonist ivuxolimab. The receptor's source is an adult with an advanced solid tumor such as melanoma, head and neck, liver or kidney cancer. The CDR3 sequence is CASSQGQGAYGYTF. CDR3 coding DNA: TGCGCCAGCAGCCAAGGGCAGGGCGCCTATGGCTACACCTTC.